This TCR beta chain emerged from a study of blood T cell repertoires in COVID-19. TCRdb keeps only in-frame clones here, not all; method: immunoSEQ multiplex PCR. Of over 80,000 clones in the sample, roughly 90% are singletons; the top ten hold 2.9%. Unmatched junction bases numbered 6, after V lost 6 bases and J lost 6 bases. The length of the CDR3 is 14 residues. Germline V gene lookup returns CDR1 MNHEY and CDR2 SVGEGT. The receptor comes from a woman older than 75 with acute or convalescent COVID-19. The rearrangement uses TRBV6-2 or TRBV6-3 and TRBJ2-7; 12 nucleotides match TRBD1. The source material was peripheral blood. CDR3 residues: CASRYRDRGREQYF. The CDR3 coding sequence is TGTGCCAGCAGATACCGGGACAGGGGGCGCGAGCAGTACTTC.